A single sample is the source of the 8 T cell receptor beta chains below, sequenced in a study of T cell repertoires in cytomegalovirus infection. In TCRdb, the reads were re-called with MiXCR into one record per CDR3 protein. This sample carries about 920,000 distinct CDR3 sequences, 30% to 40% of them seen once, and the ten largest clones take over 12%. Their target antigens are unknown. Sample: cultured CD8+ T cells from PBMCs, taken from culture after CMV antigen stimulation. The receptors here all came from a human donor in good health (CMV status not recorded). Some clones in this sample may be carry-over from other donors' samples.

V is TRBV6-1 and J is TRBJ2-7, with a tentative D call TRBD2 (6 bases). V was cut by 5 bases and J by 5 bases, with 16 bases left in between. This CDR3 region has 14 residues. Germline V CDR1 and CDR2: MNHNS, SASEGT. The CDR3 DNA reads as TGTGCCAGCAGTCTGGTGGGTTGGGGGGACGAGCAGTACTTC. This translates into CASSLVGWGDEQYF.

There are many counts of this clonotype. The rearrangement links TRBV7-6 to TRBJ2-1; perhaps TRBD1 as D (7 bases). Germline CDR1 is SGHVS and CDR2 is FNYEAQ. The germline V and J ends were trimmed by 5 bases and 7 bases, with 12 bases remaining between them. The CDR3 extends over 13 amino acids. The CDR3 loop is CASSTTGRNEQFF. CDR3 bases: TGTGCCAGCAGCACGACAGGGAGGAATGAGCAGTTCTTC.

The chain uses TRBV7-9 and TRBJ1-2; D gene uncertain. The V end was cut by 1 base, the J end by 4 bases, with 4 bases between. This CDR3 is built from 12 residues. Germline V lookup: CDR1 SEHNR, CDR2 FQNEAQ (reference sequence). The CDR3 loop reads CASSLEIYGYTF. The CDR3 bases are TGTGCCAGCAGCTTAGAAATCTATGGCTACACCTTC.

In DNA form, the CDR3 reads TGTGCCAGCAGGGAACTAGCGGGGGTCCACAATGAGCAGTTCTTC. Translating gives CASRELAGVHNEQFF. The chain has TRBV6-2 or TRBV6-3 and TRBJ2-1, with 11 positions matching TRBD2. This CDR3 has 15 amino acids. The germline V gene encodes CDR1 MNHEY and CDR2 SVGEGT. After removal of 6 bases from V and 5 bases from J, the junction contained 6 bases not matched to a gene.

This chain uses TRBV3-1 with TRBJ2-1; TRBD2 might be the D (5 bases). The CDR3 runs 15 residues. V shed 6 bases and J shed 5 bases, with 17 bases lying between them. Germline CDR1 and CDR2: LGHDT and YNNKEL (reference sequence). As DNA, the CDR3 is TGTGCCAGCAGGAGGACTGAAGAAGGGAACAATGAGCAGTTCTTC. Translating gives CASRRTEEGNNEQFF.

This clonotype was observed at least ten times. V and J are TRBV12-3 or TRBV12-4 and TRBJ2-2; either TRBD1 or TRBD2 may fit D (5 bases each). The V end lost 5 bases, the J end lost 3 bases, and 16 bases lay between the germline ends. This CDR3 spans 16 amino acids. Here the CDR3 reads CASSLGDSPDTGELFF. CDR3 in DNA: TGTGCCAGCAGTCTGGGAGACAGTCCCGACACCGGGGAGCTGTTTTTT.

J is TRBJ1-3 and V is TRBV27; D possibly corresponds to TRBD1 (5 bases). The length of the CDR3 is 14 residues. The ends were cut back, 6 bases at V and 2 bases at J, with 11 bases in the middle. Germline loops: CDR1 MNHEY, CDR2 SMNVEV (reference sequence). DNA for the CDR3: TGTGCCAGCAGGGAAGGGGTCACTGGAAACACCATATATTTT. This codes for CASREGVTGNTIYF.

The gene calls are TRBV6-6 and TRBJ1-2; D gene ambiguous. The V gene's germline CDR1 is MNHNY and CDR2 SVGAGI (reference sequence). The CDR3 contains 14 residues. V dropped 5 bases and J dropped 4 bases, with 14 bases sitting between them. The CDR3 bases are TGTGCCAGCAGTCCCGCCGGGGTACGCTATGGCTACACCTTC. Protein: CASSPAGVRYGYTF.